This T cell receptor (beta chain) was recovered during a study of identical twins. Findings of the study overall: Those out-of-frame alpha sequences shared by twins showed an excess of low generation probability. Modelling approaches yielded underestimates of out-of-frame TCR alpha sharing between monozygotic twins.

Trimming took 5 bases from V and 2 from J; bases not matched to a gene: 6. The germline CDR1 and CDR2 sequences are SGHRS and YFSETQ. This CDR3 is built from 14 residues. TCRdb reanalysed the 5' RACE reads using MiXCR and keeps one entry per CDR3 protein. The table has hundreds of thousands of distinct CDR3 sequences, roughly 24% seen once. A few counts support this clonotype. Its antigen is not identified. The same sample was also studied in work on T cells expressing NK-cell markers. That publication notes: The authors applied an anti-gamma-delta TCR antibody in several experiments, and it restricted sorting to alpha-beta TCR T cells. The share of CD8+ T cells held by dominant NKG2C+ clonotypes was about 1.0-7.5% in about six donors.

The genes are TRBV5-1 and TRBJ1-1; 7 bases match TRBD1. This TCR derives from a woman younger than 35 in good health. Sequencing input: CD4+ T cells sorted from blood. CDR3 loop: CASRSGQINTEAFF. DNA for the CDR3: TGCGCCAGCAGATCGGGACAGATTAACACTGAAGCTTTCTTT.